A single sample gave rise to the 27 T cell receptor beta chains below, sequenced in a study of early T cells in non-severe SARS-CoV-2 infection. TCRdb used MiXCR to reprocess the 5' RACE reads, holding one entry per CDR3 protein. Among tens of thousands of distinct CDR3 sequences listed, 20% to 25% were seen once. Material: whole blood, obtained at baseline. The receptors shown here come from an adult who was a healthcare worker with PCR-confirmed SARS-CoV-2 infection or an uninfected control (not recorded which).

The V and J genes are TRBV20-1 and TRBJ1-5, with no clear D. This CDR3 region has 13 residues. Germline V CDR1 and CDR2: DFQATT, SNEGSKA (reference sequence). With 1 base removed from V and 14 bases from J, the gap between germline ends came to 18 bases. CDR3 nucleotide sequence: TGCAGTGCTAGAGGCCCTCTCCTCAGCCCTGAGCATTTT. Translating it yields CSARGPLLSPEHF.

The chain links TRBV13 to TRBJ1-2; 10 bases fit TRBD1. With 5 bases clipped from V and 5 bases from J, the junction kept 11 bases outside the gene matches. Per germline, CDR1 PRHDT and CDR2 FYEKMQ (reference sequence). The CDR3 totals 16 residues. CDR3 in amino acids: CASSLISDRGRYGYTF. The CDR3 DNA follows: TGTGCCAGCAGCCTAATATCGGACAGGGGGAGATATGGCTACACCTTC.

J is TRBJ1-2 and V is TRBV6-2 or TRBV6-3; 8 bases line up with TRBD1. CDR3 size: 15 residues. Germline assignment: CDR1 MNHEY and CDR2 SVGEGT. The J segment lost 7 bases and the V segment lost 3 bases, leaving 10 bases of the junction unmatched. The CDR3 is CASSYTRQGASGYTF. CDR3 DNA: TGTGCCAGCAGTTATACGCGTCAGGGGGCGAGTGGCTACACCTTC.

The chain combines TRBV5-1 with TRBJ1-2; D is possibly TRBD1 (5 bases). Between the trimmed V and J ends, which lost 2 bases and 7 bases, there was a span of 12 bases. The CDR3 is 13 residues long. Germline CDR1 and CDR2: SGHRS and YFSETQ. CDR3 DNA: TGCGCCAGCAGCTTTACGGGGGTCTTTGGCTACACCTTC. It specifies CASSFTGVFGYTF.

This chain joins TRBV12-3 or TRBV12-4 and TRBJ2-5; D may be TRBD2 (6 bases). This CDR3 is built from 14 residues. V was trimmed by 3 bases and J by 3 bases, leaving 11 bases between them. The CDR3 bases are TGTGCCAGCAGTTTCCAGGGAGGAGAAGAGACCCAGTACTTC. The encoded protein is CASSFQGGEETQYF.

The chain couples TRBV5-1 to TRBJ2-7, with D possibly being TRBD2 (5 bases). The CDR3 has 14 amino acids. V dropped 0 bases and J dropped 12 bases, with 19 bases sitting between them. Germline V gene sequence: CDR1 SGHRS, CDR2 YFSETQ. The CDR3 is CASSLAGLASIWYF. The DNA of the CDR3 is TGCGCCAGCAGCTTGGCCGGGCTAGCTTCCATTTGGTACTTC.

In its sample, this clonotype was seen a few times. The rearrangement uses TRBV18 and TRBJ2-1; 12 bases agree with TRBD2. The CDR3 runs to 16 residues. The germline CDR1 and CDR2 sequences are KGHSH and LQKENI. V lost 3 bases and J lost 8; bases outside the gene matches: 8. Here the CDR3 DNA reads TGTGCCAGCTCACCGCTCCCTAGCGGGGGGGCCGATGAGCAGTTCTTC. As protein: CASSPLPSGGADEQFF.

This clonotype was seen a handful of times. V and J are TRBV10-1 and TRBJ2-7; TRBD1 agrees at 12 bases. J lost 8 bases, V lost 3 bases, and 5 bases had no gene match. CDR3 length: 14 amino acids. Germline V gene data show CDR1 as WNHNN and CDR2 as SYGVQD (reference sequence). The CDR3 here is CASSELGTGGKQYF. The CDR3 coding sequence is TGCGCCAGCAGTGAACTCGGGACAGGGGGCAAGCAGTACTTC.

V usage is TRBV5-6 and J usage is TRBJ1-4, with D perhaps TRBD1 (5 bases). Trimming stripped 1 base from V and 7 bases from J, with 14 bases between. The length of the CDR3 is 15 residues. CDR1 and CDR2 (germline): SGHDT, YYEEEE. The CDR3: CASSLRYQGGEKLFF. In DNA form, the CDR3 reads TGTGCCAGCAGCTTGAGATATCAGGGCGGTGAAAAACTGTTTTTT.

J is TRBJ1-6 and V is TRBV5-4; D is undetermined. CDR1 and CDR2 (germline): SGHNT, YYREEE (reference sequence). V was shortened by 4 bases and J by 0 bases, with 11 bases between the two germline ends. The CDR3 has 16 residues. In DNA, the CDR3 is TGTGCCAGCAGCCAGGACGGCTTCTCCTATAATTCACCCCTCCACTTT. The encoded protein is CASSQDGFSYNSPLHF.

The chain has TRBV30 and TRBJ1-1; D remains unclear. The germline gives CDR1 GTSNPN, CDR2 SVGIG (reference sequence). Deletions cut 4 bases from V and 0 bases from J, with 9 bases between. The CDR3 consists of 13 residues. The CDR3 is CAWNSELNTEAFF. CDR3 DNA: TGTGCCTGGAATTCTGAGTTGAACACTGAAGCTTTCTTT.

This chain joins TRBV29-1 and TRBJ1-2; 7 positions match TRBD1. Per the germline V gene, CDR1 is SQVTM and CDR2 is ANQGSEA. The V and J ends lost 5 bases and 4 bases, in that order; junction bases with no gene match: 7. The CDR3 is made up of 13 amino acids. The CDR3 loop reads CSVFTRDSYGYTF. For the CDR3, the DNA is TGCAGCGTTTTCACCCGGGACAGCTATGGCTACACCTTC.

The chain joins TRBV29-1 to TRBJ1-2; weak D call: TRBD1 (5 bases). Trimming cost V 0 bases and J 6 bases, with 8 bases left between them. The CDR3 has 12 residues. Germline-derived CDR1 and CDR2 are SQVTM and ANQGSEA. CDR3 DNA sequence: TGCAGCGTTGAAGATCGGGGGAATGGCTACACCTTC. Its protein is CSVEDRGNGYTF.

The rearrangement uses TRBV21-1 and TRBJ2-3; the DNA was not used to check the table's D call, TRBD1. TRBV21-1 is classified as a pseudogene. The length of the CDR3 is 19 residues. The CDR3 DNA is TGTGCCAGCAGCTTACCGAAGGCGCCGGCCGGGAACCTCGGAGATACGCAGTATTTT. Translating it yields CASSLPKAPAGNLGDTQYF.

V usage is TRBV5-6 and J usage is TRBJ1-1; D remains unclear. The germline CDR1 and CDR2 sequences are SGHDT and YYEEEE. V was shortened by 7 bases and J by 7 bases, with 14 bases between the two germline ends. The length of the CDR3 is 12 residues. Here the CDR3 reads CASGSPRREAFF. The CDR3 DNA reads TGTGCCAGCGGCTCGCCTAGGCGTGAAGCTTTCTTT.

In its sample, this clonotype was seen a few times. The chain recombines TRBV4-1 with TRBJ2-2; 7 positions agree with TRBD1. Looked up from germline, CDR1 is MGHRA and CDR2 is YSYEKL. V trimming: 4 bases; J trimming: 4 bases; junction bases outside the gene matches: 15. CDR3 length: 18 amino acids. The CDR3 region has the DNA TGCGCCAGCAGCCCGGTAATGATCCCGGGACAGATCACCGGGGAGCTGTTTTTT. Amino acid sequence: CASSPVMIPGQITGELFF.

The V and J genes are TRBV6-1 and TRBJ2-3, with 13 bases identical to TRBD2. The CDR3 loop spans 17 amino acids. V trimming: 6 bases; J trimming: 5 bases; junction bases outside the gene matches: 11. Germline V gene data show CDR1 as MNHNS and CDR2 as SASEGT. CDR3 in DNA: TGTGCCAGCAGCCTACTAGCGGGGGGGCCAAGGAAAGATACGCAGTATTTT. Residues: CASSLLAGGPRKDTQYF.

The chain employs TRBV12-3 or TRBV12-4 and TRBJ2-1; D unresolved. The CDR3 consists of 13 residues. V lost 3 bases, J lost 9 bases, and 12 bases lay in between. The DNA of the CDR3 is TGTGCCAGCAGTTTGAACTCTAGATCTGAGCAGTTCTTC. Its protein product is CASSLNSRSEQFF.

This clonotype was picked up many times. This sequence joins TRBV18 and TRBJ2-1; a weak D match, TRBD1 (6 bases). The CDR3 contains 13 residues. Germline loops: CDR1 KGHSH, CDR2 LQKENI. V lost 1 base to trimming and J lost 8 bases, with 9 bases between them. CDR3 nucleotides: TGTGCCAGCTCACCACAACAGGGTTATGAGCAGTTCTTC. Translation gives CASSPQQGYEQFF.

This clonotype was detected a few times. CDR3 DNA: TGTGCCAGCAGTACGACCATTAGCACAGATACGCAGTATTTT. Encoded protein: CASSTTISTDTQYF. The genes are TRBV6-6 and TRBJ2-3; D unresolved. V was clipped by 5 bases and J by 0 bases, with 9 bases between them. This CDR3 region has 14 residues. Germline assignment: CDR1 MNHNY and CDR2 SVGAGI (reference sequence).

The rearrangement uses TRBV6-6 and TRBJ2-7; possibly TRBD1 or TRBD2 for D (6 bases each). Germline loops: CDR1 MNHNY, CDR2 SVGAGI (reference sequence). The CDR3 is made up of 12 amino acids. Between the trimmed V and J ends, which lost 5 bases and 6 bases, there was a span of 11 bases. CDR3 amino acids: CASSPRGREQYF. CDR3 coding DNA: TGTGCCAGCAGTCCCCGGGGGCGCGAGCAGTACTTC.

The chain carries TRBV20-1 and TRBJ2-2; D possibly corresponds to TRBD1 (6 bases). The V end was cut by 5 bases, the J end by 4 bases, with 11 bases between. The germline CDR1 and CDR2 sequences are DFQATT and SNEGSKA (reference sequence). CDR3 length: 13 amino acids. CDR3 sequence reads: CSAGQTGTGELFF. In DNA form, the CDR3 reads TGCAGTGCTGGACAGACGGGCACCGGGGAGCTGTTTTTT.

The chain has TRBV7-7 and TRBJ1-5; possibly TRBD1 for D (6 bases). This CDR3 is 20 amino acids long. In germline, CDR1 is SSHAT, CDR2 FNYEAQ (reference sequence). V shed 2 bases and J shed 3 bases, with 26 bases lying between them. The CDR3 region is CASSLCKRHEEGDYNQPQHF. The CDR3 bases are TGTGCCAGCAGCTTATGCAAGCGTCATGAGGAGGGGGACTACAATCAGCCCCAGCATTTT.

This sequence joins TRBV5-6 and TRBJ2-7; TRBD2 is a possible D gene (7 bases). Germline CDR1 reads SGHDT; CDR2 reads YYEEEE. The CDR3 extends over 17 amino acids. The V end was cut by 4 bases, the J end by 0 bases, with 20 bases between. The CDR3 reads CASSLPLMGGLSYEQYF. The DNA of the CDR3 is TGTGCCAGCAGCCTCCCCCTTATGGGGGGGCTCTCCTACGAGCAGTACTTC.

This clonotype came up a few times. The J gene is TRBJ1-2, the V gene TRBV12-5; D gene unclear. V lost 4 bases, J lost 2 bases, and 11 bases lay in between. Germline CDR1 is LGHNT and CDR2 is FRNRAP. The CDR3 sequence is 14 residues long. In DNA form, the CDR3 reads TGTGCTAGTGGTTCCCCTCGAAGGAACTATGGCTACACCTTC. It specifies CASGSPRRNYGYTF. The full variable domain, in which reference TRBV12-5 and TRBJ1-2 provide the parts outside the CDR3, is DARVTQTPRHKVTEMGQEVTMRCQPILGHNTVFWYRQTMMQGLELLAYFRNRAPLDDSGMPKDRFSAEMPDATLATLKIQPSEPRDSAVYFCASGSPRRNYGYTFGSGTRLTVV.

The DNA of the CDR3 is TGTGCCAGCAGGCTGGGGGGGACAGGTGATCAGCCCCAGCATTTT. This translates into CASRLGGTGDQPQHF. This chain uses TRBV12-3 or TRBV12-4 with TRBJ1-5; TRBD1 matches 8 bases. The length of the CDR3 is 15 residues. V dropped 6 bases and J dropped 5; count of bases not matched to a gene: 9.

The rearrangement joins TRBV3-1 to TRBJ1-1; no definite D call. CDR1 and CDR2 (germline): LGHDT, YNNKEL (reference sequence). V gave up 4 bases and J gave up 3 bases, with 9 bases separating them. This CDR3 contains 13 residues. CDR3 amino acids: CASSRGRYTEAFF. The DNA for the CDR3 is TGTGCCAGCAGCCGCGGACGCTACACTGAAGCTTTCTTT.